The 2 T cell receptor beta chains below all came from one sample that was sequenced in a study of regulatory T cells in long-lasting Graves disease. Assembly of TCR beta libraries relied on iRepertoire HTBI primers together with Arm-PCR of CDR3 regions. Using its own MiXCR run on the multiplex PCR reads, TCRdb lists one record per CDR3 protein. This sample has 650,000 to 700,000 distinct CDR3 sequences, with approximately 29% found just once. Time point given: persistent/refractory GD, antithyroid drugs over 5 years with positive TRAb. The TCR library used RNA extracted from PBMCs. The source was peripheral blood mononuclear cells (PBMCs), collected when the disease was refractory, from a patient treated with antithyroid drugs. The receptor set was obtained from a female donor with Graves disease.

The chain recombines TRBV20-1 with TRBJ2-2, with unresolved D. The V end was cut by 5 bases, the J end by 1 base, with 8 bases between. The CDR3 sequence is 13 residues long. The germline CDR1 and CDR2 sequences are DFQATT and SNEGSKA (reference sequence). DNA for the CDR3: TGCAGTGCTTCCACATGGAACACCGGGGAGCTGTTTTTT. As protein: CSASTWNTGELFF.

The chain combines TRBV20-1 with TRBJ2-7; D may be TRBD2 (5 bases). This CDR3 has 11 residues. Germline CDR1 DFQATT, CDR2 SNEGSKA (reference sequence). Deletions cut 6 bases from V and 5 bases from J, with 11 bases between. This CDR3 reads CSANLGDEQYF. As DNA, the CDR3 is TGCAGTGCAAACCTCGGGGACGAGCAGTACTTC.